The 24 T cell receptor beta chains below were found in one sample sequenced in a study of molecular identifiers for immune sequencing clone quantification. TCRdb reprocessed the PCR reads via MiXCR and lists one record per CDR3 protein. The table lists more than 300,000 distinct CDR3 sequences, about a fifth of them singletons. Sequencing used naive CD8+ T cells from blood, with Jurkat cell RNA spiked in. Sample subset: FACS-sorted CD8+CD4-CCR7+CD45RA+ naive T cells. Receptors were obtained from a human donor in good health. Some libraries in this study had Jurkat cell RNA spiked in.

This clonotype was found a few times. The J gene is TRBJ2-7, the V gene TRBV4-2; tentatively, D is TRBD2 (7 bases). Trimming cost V 1 base and J 3 bases, with 16 bases left between them. CDR3 length equals 16 residues. Germline V gene lookup returns CDR1 LGHNA and CDR2 YNFKEQ. The CDR3: CASSQGGGRPFYEQYF. The CDR3 DNA sequence: TGTGCCAGCAGCCAAGGGGGGGGCAGGCCATTCTACGAGCAGTACTTC.

This clonotype was counted ten times or more. This chain links TRBV19 with TRBJ2-6, with a weak D call TRBD1 (7 bases). Trimming stripped 6 bases from V and 0 bases from J, with 15 bases between. This CDR3 has 17 amino acids. Germline V gene data show CDR1 as LNHDA and CDR2 as SQIVND (reference sequence). The CDR3 region is CASSPTGTYSGANVLTF. The CDR3, as DNA: TGTGCCAGTAGCCCGACAGGGACTTACTCTGGGGCCAACGTCCTGACTTTC.

In regard to this clonotype: A much larger clone differs by one base, so this may be a read error. This chain links TRBV29-1 with TRBJ2-5; no clear D gene. The CDR3 is 10 amino acids. CDR1 and CDR2 from the germline V gene are SQVTM and ANQGSEA. DNA for the CDR3: TGCGGCTCCTGGTCGGACACCCAGTACTTC. It yields the protein CGSWSDTQYF.

This clonotype was picked up many times. The J gene is TRBJ2-7, the V gene TRBV27, with 7 positions matching TRBD1. CDR1 MNHEY and CDR2 SMNVEV come from the germline V gene (reference sequence). Germline trimming cut 4 bases from V and 7 bases from J; bases unmatched to any gene: 16. This CDR3 has 16 amino acids. CDR3 sequence (DNA): TGTGCCAGCAGTTATTACAGGGGTCGGTACTTAGAAGAGCAGTACTTC. This gives the protein CASSYYRGRYLEEQYF.

This chain connects TRBV6-1 to TRBJ2-7; TRBD1 matches 7 bases. Germline V gives CDR1 MNHNS, CDR2 SASEGT. Losses at the gene ends were 7 bases for V and 3 bases for J; bases not matched to a gene: 12. The CDR3 is 15 amino acids. The CDR3 DNA reads TGTGCCAGCACTCAACGGAGGACAGGAGACTACGAGCAGTACTTC. This translates into CASTQRRTGDYEQYF.

This clonotype came up many times. The V call is TRBV7-9, the J call TRBJ1-1; D is uncertain. The germline CDR1 and CDR2 sequences are SEHNR and FQNEAQ (reference sequence). This CDR3 region has 14 residues. V was clipped by 2 bases and J by 2 bases, with 9 bases between them. CDR3 nucleotide sequence: TGTGCCAGCAGCTTATCGCAGTTCAACACTGAAGCTTTCTTT. Translating gives CASSLSQFNTEAFF.

The sample holds many counts of this clonotype. This chain links TRBV12-3 or TRBV12-4 with TRBJ1-1; the match to TRBD1 covers 8 bases. Unmatched junction bases numbered 16, after V lost 10 bases and J lost 0 bases. CDR3 length: 17 amino acids. CDR3 coding DNA: TGTGCCACCCGCTACCAGGACAGGGCCTTCATGAACACTGAAGCTTTCTTT. As protein: CATRYQDRAFMNTEAFF.

This clonotype turned up a few times. This chain joins TRBV4-3 and TRBJ2-2; 12 bases align to TRBD2. This CDR3 contains 19 residues. The V gene end was trimmed by 1 base and the J gene end by 3 bases; junction bases not matched to a gene: 9. Germline lookup yields CDR1 LGHNA and CDR2 YSLEER. The DNA of the CDR3 is TGCGCCAGCAGCCAAGGGTGGACTAGCGGGGTGGAAGACACCGGGGAGCTGTTTTTT. It yields the protein CASSQGWTSGVEDTGELFF.

The CDR3 loop reads CAWRGTSGVYNEQFF. The CDR3, as DNA: TGTGCCTGGAGGGGGACTAGCGGCGTCTACAATGAGCAGTTCTTC. The chain has TRBV30 and TRBJ2-1; 11 positions match TRBD2. The CDR3 covers 15 residues. Germline V gives CDR1 GTSNPN, CDR2 SVGIG (reference sequence). V trimming: 3 bases; J trimming: 3 bases; junction bases outside the gene matches: 4.

As for this clonotype: A much larger clone is a single base away; this may be a read error. The chain is built from TRBV7-9 and TRBJ1-1; D might be TRBD1 (6 bases). The CDR3 runs 15 residues. Looked up from germline, CDR1 is SEHNR and CDR2 is FQNEAQ (reference sequence). The CDR3 DNA reads TGTGTCAGCAGCTTAGCACAGGGACTGGACACTGAAGCTTTCTTT. Its protein is CVSSLAQGLDTEAFF.

This clonotype was counted at least ten times. The V call is TRBV7-2, the J call TRBJ2-1; 8 bases map to TRBD2. Looked up from germline, CDR1 is SGHTA and CDR2 is FQGNSA. CDR3 size: 15 residues. With 1 base clipped from V and 8 bases from J, the junction kept 7 bases outside the gene matches. CDR3 region: CASSLVGLGGDEQFF. CDR3 sequence (DNA): TGTGCCAGCAGCTTAGTGGGACTAGGAGGTGATGAGCAGTTCTTC.

This clonotype was counted between two and nine times. This chain connects TRBV6-2 or TRBV6-3 to TRBJ2-3; perhaps TRBD2 as D (5 bases). The CDR3 length is 14 residues. V lost 2 bases and J lost 0, with 6 bases in between. Germline V gene lookup returns CDR1 MNHEY and CDR2 SVGEGT. CDR3 in amino acids: CASSYGLSTDTQYF. The CDR3 DNA is TGTGCCAGCAGTTACGGACTCAGCACAGATACGCAGTATTTT.

In its sample, this clonotype was seen many times. The rearrangement links TRBV7-9 to TRBJ2-3; TRBD2 agrees at 14 bases. Germline V CDR1 and CDR2: SEHNR, FQNEAQ (reference sequence). Trimming removed 6 bases from V and 6 bases from J; junction bases left unmatched: 8. CDR3 length: 16 amino acids. The CDR3: CASSSPTSGGADTQYF. The DNA of the CDR3 is TGTGCCAGCAGTTCTCCGACTAGCGGGGGGGCCGATACGCAGTATTTT. The variable domain in full, with the rest retrieved from reference TRBV7-9 and TRBJ2-3, is DTGVSQNPRHKITKRGQNVTFRCDPISEHNRLYWYRQTLGQGPEFLTYFQNEAQLEKSRLLSDRFSAERPKGSFSTLEIQRTEQGDSAMYLCASSSPTSGGADTQYFGPGTRLTVL.

Concerning this clonotype: A much larger clone lies a single base off, so this may be a read error. The J gene is TRBJ2-3, the V gene TRBV19, with D unresolved. CDR1 LNHDA and CDR2 SQIVND come from the germline V gene (reference sequence). This CDR3 is built from 13 residues. DNA for the CDR3: TGTGCCAGTAGTATATTAGTTACAGATAAGCAGTATTTT. It encodes CASSILVTDKQYF.

This clonotype was counted many times. The rearrangement joins TRBV7-8 to TRBJ2-5; 10 positions agree with TRBD2. Germline V gene lookup returns CDR1 SGHVS and CDR2 FQNEAQ. This CDR3 has 15 residues. V gave up 5 bases and J gave up 3 bases; unmatched junction bases: 6. CDR3 sequence: CASSQGTSEKETQYF. CDR3 nucleotides: TGTGCCAGCAGCCAGGGGACTAGCGAAAAAGAGACCCAGTACTTC.

This clonotype was picked up many times. V is TRBV4-1 and J is TRBJ2-3; the D gene is possibly TRBD2 (6 bases). Germline V CDR1 and CDR2: MGHRA, YSYEKL. The CDR3 is 14 residues long. Trimming shortened V by 4 bases and J by 6 bases, and 14 bases separated the two germline ends. The CDR3 loop reads CASSPAGGDDTQYF. CDR3 in DNA: TGCGCCAGCAGCCCCGCCGGAGGGGATGATACGCAGTATTTT.

This clonotype has at least ten counts. This rearrangement joins TRBV9 to TRBJ1-1, with D perhaps matching TRBD1 (6 bases). V was shortened by 0 bases and J by 0 bases, with 9 bases between the two germline ends. CDR1 SGDLS and CDR2 YYNGEE come from the germline V gene. This CDR3 is built from 15 residues. The DNA of the CDR3 is TGTGCCAGCAGCGTAGATACAGGGATGAACACTGAAGCTTTCTTT. Its protein product is CASSVDTGMNTEAFF.

This clonotype was picked up many times. This chain connects TRBV14 to TRBJ2-7; D is ambiguous. This CDR3 has 16 amino acids. Trimming took 4 bases from V and 0 from J, leaving 16 bases between them. The V gene's germline CDR1 is SGHDN and CDR2 FVKESK. In DNA form, the CDR3 reads TGTGCCAGCAGCCCGACCAACGCTTGGAACTCCTACGAGCAGTACTTC. Its protein is CASSPTNAWNSYEQYF.

This clonotype was seen at least ten times. This sequence joins TRBV20-1 and TRBJ1-1, with 8 bases matching TRBD1. The germline gives CDR1 DFQATT, CDR2 SNEGSKA (reference sequence). Trimming at V came to 6 bases and at J to 4 bases, leaving 10 bases not matched to a gene. The CDR3 is 14 amino acids. CDR3 loop: CSARGTGLGTEAFF. The DNA for the CDR3 is TGCAGTGCCCGAGGGACAGGCTTGGGCACTGAAGCTTTCTTT.

This clonotype was observed at least ten times. The rearrangement uses TRBV7-9 and TRBJ1-5; possible D gene TRBD1, 5 bases. Deletions cut 1 base from V and 2 bases from J, with 9 bases between. The CDR3 runs to 15 residues. CDR1 SEHNR and CDR2 FQNEAQ come from the germline V gene (reference sequence). Written as DNA, the CDR3 is TGTGCCAGCAGCTTAGGGGGCCAGGGCAATCAGCCCCAGCATTTT. The encoded protein is CASSLGGQGNQPQHF.

A note on this clonotype: A clone one base away is much larger, so this may be a read error. The V gene is TRBV12-3 or TRBV12-4, the J gene TRBJ2-4; D not resolved. The CDR3 is 13 amino acids. CDR3 nucleotides: TGTGCCTGCAGTTTTAGCTTAGAAGACATTCAGTACTTC. Encoded protein: CACSFSLEDIQYF.

This clonotype has ten or more counts. V and J are TRBV4-1 and TRBJ2-1, with 7 nucleotides matching TRBD1. Looked up from germline, CDR1 is MGHRA and CDR2 is YSYEKL. The V segment lost 2 bases and the J segment 7 bases; nucleotides outside the gene matches: 11. The CDR3 covers 16 residues. The CDR3 loop is CASSQTGQDFKNEQFF. DNA for the CDR3: TGCGCCAGCAGCCAAACAGGACAGGACTTTAAGAATGAGCAGTTCTTC.

The V call is TRBV27, the J call TRBJ1-1, with 8 bases aligning to TRBD1. The CDR3 totals 17 residues. CDR1 is MNHEY and CDR2 is SMNVEV in the germline V gene (reference sequence). After removal of 1 base from V and 1 base from J, the junction contained 8 bases not matched to a gene. The DNA for the CDR3 is TGTGCCAGCAGTTTATGGGCAGGGGGCTTAGGGAACACTGAAGCTTTCTTT. The encoded protein is CASSLWAGGLGNTEAFF.

A word on this clonotype: Just one base apart from a much larger clone, this may be a read error. The chain links TRBV29-1 to TRBJ2-5; D unclear. This CDR3 is built from 14 residues. Germline CDR1 reads SQVTM; CDR2 reads ANQGSEA. The CDR3 coding sequence is TGCAGCGTTGAAGATTGGGCCGTCCAAGGGACCCAGTACTTC. Protein sequence: CSVEDWAVQGTQYF.